The present TCR beta chain was sequenced within a study of beta chain features in type 1 diabetes. Study-level findings and limits: Shorter templates may be favored by PCR, equally so in patients and controls. When Type 1 diabetes patients were examined, their TCRB CDR3s proved moderately but significantly shorter in all four CD4+ subsets.

Every bit of the isolated RNA underwent reverse transcription, so sequencing read expressed TCRB transcripts. Sequencing was performed with immunoSEQ multiplex PCR; in TCRdb, only in-frame clones are kept and a portion is missing. The sample yields about 150,000 clones, around 8% seen once. Concerning this clone: What it binds is unknown.

The sample consisted of central memory CD4+ T cells from blood. The clonotype comes from a woman aged 40 to 50 with type 1 diabetes.

The CDR3 sequence: CASSLGQGWADTQYF. The CDR3 DNA sequence: TGCGCCAGCAGCCTAGGACAGGGCTGGGCAGATACGCAGTATTTT. The chain carries TRBV5-1 and TRBJ2-3; TRBD1 matches at 8 bases. Germline CDR1 reads SGHRS; CDR2 reads YFSETQ. V shed 4 bases and J 4 bases; nucleotides not matched to a gene: 8. The CDR3 covers 15 residues.